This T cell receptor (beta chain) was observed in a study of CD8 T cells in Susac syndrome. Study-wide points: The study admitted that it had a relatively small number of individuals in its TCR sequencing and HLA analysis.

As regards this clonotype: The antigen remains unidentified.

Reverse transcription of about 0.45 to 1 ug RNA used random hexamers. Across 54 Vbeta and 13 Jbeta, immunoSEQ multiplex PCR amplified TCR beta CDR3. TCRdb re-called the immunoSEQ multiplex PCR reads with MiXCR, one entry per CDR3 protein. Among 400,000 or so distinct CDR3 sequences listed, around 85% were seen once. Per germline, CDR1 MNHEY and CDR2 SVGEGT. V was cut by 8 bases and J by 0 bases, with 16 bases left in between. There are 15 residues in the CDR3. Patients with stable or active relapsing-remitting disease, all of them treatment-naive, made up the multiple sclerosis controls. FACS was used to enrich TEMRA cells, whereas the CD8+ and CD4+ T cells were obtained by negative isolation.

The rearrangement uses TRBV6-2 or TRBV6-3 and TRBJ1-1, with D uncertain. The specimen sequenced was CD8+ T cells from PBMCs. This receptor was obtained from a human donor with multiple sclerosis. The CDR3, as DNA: TGTGCCAGCTCCCCCCTGGCAGATTTGAACACTGAAGCTTTCTTT. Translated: CASSPLADLNTEAFF.